Below, one T cell receptor (beta chain) is given with its context. This specimen comes from a study of blood T cells in healthy people across ages. A second PCR, run for about 7 to 11 cycles, used a sample-barcoded 5' primer plus a J-beta primer mix. TCRdb fed the 5' RACE reads into MiXCR, producing one record per CDR3 protein. This sample carries more than 650,000 distinct CDR3 sequences, about 26% of them seen once, and the ten largest clones take around 3%. The CDR3 has 17 residues. Germline-derived CDR1 and CDR2 are MGHRA and YSYEKL. V lost 1 base and J lost 2; bases outside the gene matches: 8. This sample also belongs to another study, concerning T cells of mothers and their children. As that study records: Over 8 million TCR beta CDR3 reads were obtained from each mother, and approximately 3 million from each child. Slightly higher overlap, not significant, was seen in related mother-child pairs than in unrelated pairs.

The V call is TRBV4-1, the J call TRBJ2-1, with 7 bases matching TRBD2. The specimen sequenced was blood. This TCR came from a boy younger than 18 in good health. The CDR3 spells CASSQGGGTRAYNEQFF. In DNA form, the CDR3 reads TGCGCCAGCAGCCAAGGGGGGGGTACTAGGGCCTACAATGAGCAGTTCTTC.